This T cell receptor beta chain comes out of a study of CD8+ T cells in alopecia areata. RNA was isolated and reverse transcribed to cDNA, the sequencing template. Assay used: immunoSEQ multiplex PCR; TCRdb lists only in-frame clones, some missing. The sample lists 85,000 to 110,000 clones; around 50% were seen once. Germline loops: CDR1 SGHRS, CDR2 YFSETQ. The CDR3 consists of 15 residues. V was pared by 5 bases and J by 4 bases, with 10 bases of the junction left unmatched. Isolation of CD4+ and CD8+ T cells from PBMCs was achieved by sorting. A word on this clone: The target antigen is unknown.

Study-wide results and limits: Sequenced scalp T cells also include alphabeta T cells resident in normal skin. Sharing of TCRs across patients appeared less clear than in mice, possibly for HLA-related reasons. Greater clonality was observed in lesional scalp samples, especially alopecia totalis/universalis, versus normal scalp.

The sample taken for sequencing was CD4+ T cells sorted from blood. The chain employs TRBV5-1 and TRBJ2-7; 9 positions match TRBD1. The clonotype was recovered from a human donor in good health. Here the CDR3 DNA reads TGCGCCAGCAGAGTGGACCGGGACAGGGAGTACGAGCAGTACTTC. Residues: CASRVDRDREYEQYF.